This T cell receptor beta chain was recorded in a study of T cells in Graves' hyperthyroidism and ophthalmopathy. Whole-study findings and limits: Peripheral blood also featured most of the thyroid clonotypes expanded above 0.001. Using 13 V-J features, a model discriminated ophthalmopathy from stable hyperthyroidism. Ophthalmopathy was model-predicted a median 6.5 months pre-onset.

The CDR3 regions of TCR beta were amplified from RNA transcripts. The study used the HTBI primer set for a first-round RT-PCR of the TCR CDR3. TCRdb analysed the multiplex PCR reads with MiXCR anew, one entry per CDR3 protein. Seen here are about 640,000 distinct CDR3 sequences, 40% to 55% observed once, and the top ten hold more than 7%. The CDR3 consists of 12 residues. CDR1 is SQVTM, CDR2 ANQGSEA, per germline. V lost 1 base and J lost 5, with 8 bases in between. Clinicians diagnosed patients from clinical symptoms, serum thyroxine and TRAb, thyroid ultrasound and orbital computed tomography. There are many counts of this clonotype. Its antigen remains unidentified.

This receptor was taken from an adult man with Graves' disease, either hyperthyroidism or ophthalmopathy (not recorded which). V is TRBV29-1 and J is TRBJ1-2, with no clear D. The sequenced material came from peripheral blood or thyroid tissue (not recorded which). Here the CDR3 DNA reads TGCAGCGTTGAAGTAGGAGCTTATGGCTACACCTTC. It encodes CSVEVGAYGYTF.